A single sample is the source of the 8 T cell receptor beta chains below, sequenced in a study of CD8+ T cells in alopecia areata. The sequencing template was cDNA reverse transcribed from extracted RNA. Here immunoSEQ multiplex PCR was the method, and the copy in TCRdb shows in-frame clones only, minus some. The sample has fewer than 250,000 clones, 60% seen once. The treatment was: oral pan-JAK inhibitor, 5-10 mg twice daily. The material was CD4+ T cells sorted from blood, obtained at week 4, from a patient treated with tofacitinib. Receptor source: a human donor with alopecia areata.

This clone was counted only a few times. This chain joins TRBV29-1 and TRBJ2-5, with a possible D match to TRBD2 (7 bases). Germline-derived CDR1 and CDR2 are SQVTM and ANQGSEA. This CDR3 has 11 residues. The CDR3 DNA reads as TGCACCGCTAGGGGGGGAGAGACCCAGTACTTC. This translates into CTARGGETQYF.

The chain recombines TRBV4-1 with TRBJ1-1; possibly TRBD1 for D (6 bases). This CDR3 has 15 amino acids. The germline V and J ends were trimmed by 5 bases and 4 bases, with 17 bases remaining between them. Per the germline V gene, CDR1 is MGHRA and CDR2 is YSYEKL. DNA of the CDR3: TGCGCCAGCAGCTCTAGCGTACAGGGATCCACTGAAGCTTTCTTT. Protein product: CASSSSVQGSTEAFF.

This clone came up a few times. Here the CDR3 reads CASSWTSGSWETQYF. The CDR3 coding sequence is TGTGCCAGCAGCTGGACTAGCGGGAGTTGGGAGACCCAGTACTTC. This chain uses TRBV27 with TRBJ2-5; 13 bases map to TRBD2. This CDR3 is built from 15 residues. Trimming cost V 6 bases and J 5 bases; bases outside gene matches: 6. Looked up from germline, CDR1 is MNHEY and CDR2 is SMNVEV (reference sequence).

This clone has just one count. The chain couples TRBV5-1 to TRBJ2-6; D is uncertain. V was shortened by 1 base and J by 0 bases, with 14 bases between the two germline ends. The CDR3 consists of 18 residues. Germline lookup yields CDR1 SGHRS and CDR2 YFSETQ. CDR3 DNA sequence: TGCGCCAGCAGCTTGAATTCGCGGAGTAGCTCTGGGGCCAACGTCCTGACTTTC. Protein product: CASSLNSRSSSGANVLTF.

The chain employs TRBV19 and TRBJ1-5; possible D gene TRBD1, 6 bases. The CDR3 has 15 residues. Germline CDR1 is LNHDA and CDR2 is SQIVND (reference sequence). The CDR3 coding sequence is TGTGCGTCAAGCCCCCCGACAGGTAGCAATCAGCCCCAGCATTTT. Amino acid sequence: CASSPPTGSNQPQHF.

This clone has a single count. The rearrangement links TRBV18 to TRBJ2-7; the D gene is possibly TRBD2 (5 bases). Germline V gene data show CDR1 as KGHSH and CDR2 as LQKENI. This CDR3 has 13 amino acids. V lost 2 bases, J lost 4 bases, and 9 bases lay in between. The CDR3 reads CASSPVGGYEQYF. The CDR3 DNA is TGTGCCAGCTCACCAGTAGGCGGGTACGAGCAGTACTTC.

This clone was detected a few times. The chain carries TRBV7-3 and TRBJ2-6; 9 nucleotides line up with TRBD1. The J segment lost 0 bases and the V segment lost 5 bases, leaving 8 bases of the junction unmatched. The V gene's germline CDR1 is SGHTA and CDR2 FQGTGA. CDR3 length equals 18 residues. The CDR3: CASSTTGGLSSGANVLTF. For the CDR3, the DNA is TGTGCCAGCAGCACGACAGGGGGGCTCTCCTCTGGGGCCAACGTCCTGACTTTC.

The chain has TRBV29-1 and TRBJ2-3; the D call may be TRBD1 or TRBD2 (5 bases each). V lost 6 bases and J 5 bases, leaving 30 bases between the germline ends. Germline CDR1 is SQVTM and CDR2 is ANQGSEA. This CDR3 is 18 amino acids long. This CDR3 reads CSVGRRSWGGQLEDTQYF. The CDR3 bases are TGCAGCGTGGGACGAAGATCTTGGGGTGGCCAGCTAGAAGATACGCAGTATTTT.